These 20 T cell receptor beta chains originate from one sample sequenced in a study of blood T cells in healthy people across ages. Using a J-beta primer mix together with a sample-barcoded 5' primer, a second PCR was run for roughly 7 to 11 cycles. In TCRdb, the 5' RACE reads were re-called with MiXCR into one record per CDR3 protein. This table has 1.5 million to 2 million distinct CDR3 sequences, 40% to 55% appearing once. The sequenced material came from blood. These receptors were obtained from a woman aged 40-49 years in good health.

In the case of this clonotype: Sequence at one end of the junction differs from germline and may be a read error. This chain links TRBV7-2 with TRBJ2-5; 14 bases agree with TRBD2. The germline CDR1 and CDR2 sequences are SGHTA and FQGNSA. This CDR3 contains 18 residues. CDR3: CASSVGRLAGGYQETQYF. The CDR3 DNA reads as TGCGCCAGCAGCGTTGGGAGACTAGCGGGGGGGTACCAAGAGACCCAGTACTTC.

The count of this clonotype is one. The chain carries TRBV5-1 and TRBJ2-1, with D maybe TRBD2 (5 bases). Germline values: CDR1 SGHRS, CDR2 YFSETQ. The V and J ends lost 6 bases and 1 base respectively, with 14 bases between them. The CDR3 covers 15 residues. CDR3 DNA: TGCGCCAGCACCGGGCAGGCGGGTTCCTACAATGAGCAGTTCTTC. Amino acids: CASTGQAGSYNEQFF.

The chain links TRBV11-3 to TRBJ2-7; 7 bases are a match to TRBD1. V trimming: 5 bases; J trimming: 7 bases; junction bases outside the gene matches: 8. CDR1 and CDR2 (germline): SGHNT, YENEEA. CDR3 length: 13 amino acids. CDR3 in amino acids: CASSLLQGREQYF. The CDR3 DNA sequence: TGTGCCAGCAGCCTTTTACAGGGGCGGGAGCAGTACTTC.

V is TRBV6-2 or TRBV6-3 and J is TRBJ1-2; a weak D match, TRBD1 (5 bases). The CDR3 runs 15 residues. CDR1 is MNHEY, CDR2 SVGEGT, per germline. V gave up 2 bases and J gave up 8 bases, with 18 bases separating them. The CDR3 nucleotides read TGTGCCAGCAGTTACGTCGCGCTCGGACAAGGGGGCTACACCTTC. It translates to CASSYVALGQGGYTF.

This clonotype was seen a few times. This sequence joins TRBV5-1 and TRBJ2-5; weak D call: TRBD2 (5 bases). Trimming cost V 1 base and J 7 bases, with 14 bases left between them. Germline CDR1 SGHRS, CDR2 YFSETQ. The CDR3 consists of 14 residues. CDR3 nucleotides: TGCGCCAGCAGCTTGAAAGCGGAGCTTCCGACCCAGTACTTC. The encoded protein is CASSLKAELPTQYF.

V is TRBV2 and J is TRBJ1-2; D remains unclear. V was shortened by 1 base and J by 4 bases, with 10 bases between the two germline ends. This CDR3 is built from 14 residues. CDR1 SNHLY and CDR2 FYNNEI come from the germline V gene. CDR3 sequence reads: CASSEGPLSYGYTF. The DNA of the CDR3 is TGTGCCAGCAGTGAAGGACCCCTTAGCTATGGCTACACCTTC.

The gene calls are TRBV20-1 and TRBJ2-5; D remains ambiguous. CDR1 DFQATT and CDR2 SNEGSKA come from the germline V gene (reference sequence). Trimming pared 6 bases from V and 2 bases from J, leaving 16 bases between. The CDR3 totals 14 residues. CDR3 in amino acids: CSAETPSYQETQYF. CDR3 bases: TGCAGTGCCGAGACCCCTAGTTATCAAGAGACCCAGTACTTC.

This clonotype has a handful of counts. CDR3 nucleotides: TGTGCCAGCAGTTTAACCCGTGCCAAAAACATTCAGTACTTC. As protein: CASSLTRAKNIQYF. The chain recombines TRBV27 with TRBJ2-4; unclear D gene. The CDR3 has 14 residues. The germline gives CDR1 MNHEY, CDR2 SMNVEV (reference sequence). The V gene lost 2 bases and the J gene lost 1 base, with 6 bases spanning the gap.

The chain carries TRBV3-1 and TRBJ2-1, with no clear D. Germline CDR1 is LGHDT and CDR2 is YNNKEL (reference sequence). CDR3 length: 12 amino acids. Trimming removed 6 bases at V and 5 bases at J, with 8 bases between. The CDR3 protein is CASRSNNNEQFF. The CDR3 DNA follows: TGTGCCAGCAGATCAAATAACAATGAGCAGTTCTTC.

The chain has TRBV6-5 and TRBJ2-1; 8 bases fit TRBD1. The CDR3 is 16 residues long. J lost 2 bases, V lost 4 bases, and 7 bases had no gene match. Germline V gene sequence: CDR1 MNHEY, CDR2 SVGAGI. The CDR3 region is CASSLQGGSAYNEQFF. CDR3 coding DNA: TGTGCCAGCAGTTTACAGGGGGGATCGGCCTACAATGAGCAGTTCTTC.

This clonotype was detected once. The rearrangement uses TRBV4-3 and TRBJ2-1; 7 bases agree with TRBD2. Germline V lookup: CDR1 LGHNA, CDR2 YSLEER. J gave up 5 bases and V 4 bases, and 8 bases lay outside the gene matches. This CDR3 spans 15 amino acids. The CDR3 DNA reads as TGCGCCAGCAGCCGAGATGGGGGGGGTAACAATGAGCAGTTCTTC. This translates into CASSRDGGGNNEQFF.

The rearrangement links TRBV6-2 or TRBV6-3 to TRBJ2-7, with 11 bases aligning to TRBD1. V dropped 5 bases and J dropped 3; count of bases not matched to a gene: 9. This CDR3 spans 16 amino acids. Germline CDR1 reads MNHEY; CDR2 reads SVGEGT. For the CDR3, the DNA is TGTGCCAGCAGTCCCTGGACAGGGGGCGATTTCTACGAGCAGTACTTC. Translation: CASSPWTGGDFYEQYF.

This clonotype was counted a few times. The V call is TRBV4-1, the J call TRBJ2-7; 8 bases align to TRBD1. The germline CDR1 and CDR2 sequences are MGHRA and YSYEKL. This CDR3 is built from 14 residues. V lost 3 bases to trimming and J lost 3 bases; unmatched junction nucleotides: 4. In DNA form, the CDR3 reads TGCGCCAGCAGCCAGTTACAGGGGGTCTACGAGCAGTACTTC. Translation: CASSQLQGVYEQYF.

The chain recombines TRBV24-1 with TRBJ2-4; D unresolved. The DNA end lines up better with TRBJ2-7; the J call may be wrong. The V gene's germline CDR1 is KGHDR and CDR2 SFDVKD. This CDR3 region has 15 residues. CDR3 sequence: CATSVYIARHYEQYF. The CDR3 nucleotides are TGTGCCACCAGTGTTTATATCGCGAGGCACTACGAGCAGTACTTC.

This chain connects TRBV4-1 to TRBJ2-7; maybe TRBD1 (6 bases). CDR1 MGHRA and CDR2 YSYEKL come from the germline V gene. Trimming removed 1 base from V and 1 base from J, with 11 bases in between. The CDR3 is made up of 15 amino acids. The CDR3 reads CASSQAQGPSYEQYF. In nucleotides, the CDR3 is TGCGCCAGCAGCCAAGCGCAGGGGCCGTCCTACGAGCAGTACTTC.

This clonotype was seen a handful of times. V usage is TRBV6-6 and J usage is TRBJ2-1, with a possible D match to TRBD1 (5 bases). This CDR3 region has 13 residues. Trimming removed 0 bases at V and 12 bases at J, with 12 bases between. CDR1 is MNHNY, CDR2 SVGAGI, per germline (reference sequence). CDR3 region: CASSYSSGQGQFF. The CDR3 region has the DNA TGTGCCAGCAGTTACTCGAGTGGACAAGGGCAGTTCTTC.

The chain couples TRBV11-3 to TRBJ2-1, with D perhaps TRBD1 (5 bases). The V gene's germline CDR1 is SGHNT and CDR2 YENEEA. Trimming removed 6 bases from V and 7 bases from J, with 13 bases in between. CDR3 length: 13 amino acids. CDR3: CASRRTAGNEQFF. CDR3 in DNA: TGTGCCAGCAGGAGGACCGCAGGGAATGAGCAGTTCTTC.

This clonotype was seen a few times. The gene calls are TRBV27 and TRBJ2-3; D perhaps matches TRBD1 (6 bases). V lost 2 bases and J lost 5, with 14 bases in between. CDR3 length equals 15 residues. The germline CDR1 and CDR2 sequences are MNHEY and SMNVEV (reference sequence). DNA of the CDR3: TGTGCCAGCAGTTTACGCCAGGGGTTCATAGATACGCAGTATTTT. This codes for CASSLRQGFIDTQYF.

The V call is TRBV7-2, the J call TRBJ2-3, with TRBD2 as a possible D gene (5 bases). The CDR3 totals 16 residues. Germline V gene data show CDR1 as SGHTA and CDR2 as FQGNSA. V shed 2 bases and J shed 1 base, with 13 bases lying between them. The DNA of the CDR3 is TGTGCCAGCAGCTTATCCCCGGGGATACGCACAGATACGCAGTATTTT. Translation gives CASSLSPGIRTDTQYF.

Only a few counts were recorded for this clonotype. The chain employs TRBV28 and TRBJ1-4, with no clear D. CDR3 size: 13 residues. Germline loops: CDR1 MDHEN, CDR2 SYDVKM. Trimming took 4 bases from V and 7 from J, leaving 10 bases between them. Written as DNA, the CDR3 is TGTGCCAGCAGTTCCGGGCAGAGTGAAAAACTGTTTTTT. Translating it yields CASSSGQSEKLFF.